Presented here are 5 T cell receptor beta chains from one specimen sequenced in a study of lymphopenia after photon versus proton radiotherapy. TCRdb's copy holds only in-frame clones and misses some; the assay was immunoSEQ multiplex PCR. Among 150,000 to 200,000 clones listed, approximately 86% were seen once. This material consisted of peripheral blood, taken from a patient treated with photon-based radiotherapy. Receptors originate from a man in his forties or fifties with gastric cancer.

V gene TRBV28 combines with J gene TRBJ1-1; D is undetermined. Germline CDR1 MDHEN, CDR2 SYDVKM. The V end lost 6 bases, the J end lost 1 base, and 9 bases lay between the germline ends. The CDR3 is made up of 13 amino acids. This CDR3 is CASRRTENTEAFF. The CDR3 nucleotides are TGTGCCAGCAGAAGGACGGAGAACACTGAAGCTTTCTTT.

The V gene is TRBV28, the J gene TRBJ1-1; D perhaps matches TRBD1 (5 bases). This CDR3 has 14 residues. The V gene's germline CDR1 is MDHEN and CDR2 SYDVKM. V was pared by 3 bases and J by 4 bases, with 12 bases between. Written as DNA, the CDR3 is TGTGCCAGCAGTTTGGTAGGGGAGGGCACTGAAGCTTTCTTT. Its protein product is CASSLVGEGTEAFF.

This rearrangement joins TRBV2 to TRBJ2-3, with 9 bases that match TRBD2. Per germline, CDR1 SNHLY and CDR2 FYNNEI. The CDR3 sequence is 14 residues long. Unmatched junction bases numbered 2, after V lost 6 bases and J lost 1 base. In nucleotides, the CDR3 is TGTGCCAGCAGCGGGACTAGCCGCACAGATACGCAGTATTTT. Protein sequence: CASSGTSRTDTQYF.

V gene TRBV19 combines with J gene TRBJ1-3; 7 nucleotides agree with TRBD1. The junction had 6 bases not matched to a gene; V was cut back by 4 bases and J by 0 bases. Germline loops: CDR1 LNHDA, CDR2 SQIVND (reference sequence). This CDR3 comprises 16 residues. The CDR3 sequence is CASSTLQGSSGNTIYF. DNA for the CDR3: TGTGCCAGTAGTACCCTACAGGGGAGCTCTGGAAACACCATATATTTT.

The chain links TRBV5-1 to TRBJ2-2; the D gene is possibly TRBD2 (5 bases). CDR1 SGHRS and CDR2 YFSETQ come from the germline V gene. The CDR3 runs 16 residues. Trimming removed 4 bases from V and 1 base from J, with 14 bases in between. The CDR3 loop reads CASSLTPGGNTGELFF. CDR3 DNA: TGCGCCAGCAGCCTAACCCCAGGAGGGAACACCGGGGAGCTGTTTTTT. Together with reference TRBV5-1 and TRBJ2-2, the CDR3 gives the full variable domain: KAGVTQTPRYLIKTRGQQVTLSCSPISGHRSVSWYQQTPGQGLQFLFEYFSETQRNKGNFPGRFSGRQFSNSRSEMNVSTLELGDSALYLCASSLTPGGNTGELFFGEGSRLTVL.